A single sample is the source of the 25 T cell receptor beta chains below, sequenced in a study of blood T cell repertoires in COVID-19. Sequencing was performed with immunoSEQ multiplex PCR; in TCRdb, only in-frame clones are kept and a portion is missing. The sample has about 220,000 clones, about 83% seen once. The sequenced material came from peripheral blood. The receptors originated from a woman aged 40 to 55 with active or convalescent COVID-19.

The chain recombines TRBV7-9 with TRBJ1-1; no firm D call. The V gene's germline CDR1 is SEHNR and CDR2 FQNEAQ (reference sequence). The CDR3 length is 12 residues. V lost 3 bases and J lost 7, with 9 bases in between. The CDR3 DNA reads as TGTGCCAGCAGCTTTTCGATCAGTGAAGCTTTCTTT. This gives the protein CASSFSISEAFF.

The chain uses TRBV25-1 and TRBJ2-7; 7 bases align to TRBD1. Germline CDR1 and CDR2: MGHDK and SYGVNS. This CDR3 region has 17 residues. Unmatched junction bases numbered 10, after V lost 1 base and J lost 1 base. DNA for the CDR3: TGTGCCAGCAGTGAATCGCTCGATAGGGACAGTTCCTACGAGCAGTACTTC. Amino acids: CASSESLDRDSSYEQYF.

The chain is built from TRBV5-4 and TRBJ1-1; D remains unclear. Germline loops: CDR1 SGHNT, CDR2 YYREEE (reference sequence). Deletions cut 0 bases from V and 1 base from J, with 13 bases between. The CDR3 sequence is 16 residues long. As DNA, the CDR3 is TGTGCCAGCAGCTTGGAACTTAGCGTTCGGAACACTGAAGCTTTCTTT. Translating gives CASSLELSVRNTEAFF. Full variable domain (missing parts from reference TRBV5-4 and TRBJ1-1): ETGVTQSPTHLIKTRGQQVTLRCSSQSGHNTVSWYQQALGQGPQFIFQYYREEENGRGNFPPRFSGLQFPNYSSELNVNALELDDSALYLCASSLELSVRNTEAFFGQGTRLTVV.

The chain links TRBV29-1 to TRBJ1-2, with 11 positions matching TRBD1. Germline CDR1 and CDR2: SQVTM and ANQGSEA. Trimming took 4 bases from V and 8 from J; bases not matched to a gene: 9. The CDR3 runs to 14 residues. CDR3: CSVGTDRGQMGYTF. In DNA form, the CDR3 reads TGCAGCGTTGGTACGGACAGGGGGCAGATGGGCTACACCTTC.

The CDR3: CASSVRSGGGYTF. The CDR3, as DNA: TGTGCCAGCAGCGTAAGGTCTGGGGGCGGCTACACCTTC. This chain uses TRBV9 with TRBJ1-2; D might be TRBD1 (6 bases). CDR1 is SGDLS and CDR2 is YYNGEE in the germline V gene. This CDR3 comprises 13 residues. The V end was cut by 1 base, the J end by 8 bases, with 12 bases between.

J is TRBJ1-2 and V is TRBV19; D not certain. CDR3 length equals 14 residues. Trimming shortened V by 3 bases and J by 2 bases, and 10 bases separated the two germline ends. CDR1 and CDR2 (germline): LNHDA, SQIVND (reference sequence). In DNA, the CDR3 is TGTGCCAGTAGTATCTTGGGAGCGAACTATGGCTACACCTTC. Its protein product is CASSILGANYGYTF.

V usage is TRBV27 and J usage is TRBJ1-2; tentatively, D is TRBD1 (6 bases). With 1 base removed from V and 8 bases from J, the gap between germline ends came to 23 bases. Germline lookup yields CDR1 MNHEY and CDR2 SMNVEV (reference sequence). This CDR3 comprises 17 residues. CDR3 nucleotide sequence: TGTGCCAGCAGTTTATTTGGGGGGGCGGAGGCTTTGGAGGGCTACACCTTC. It encodes CASSLFGGAEALEGYTF.

J is TRBJ2-7 and V is TRBV11-2; TRBD1 matches 9 bases. The CDR3 sequence is 15 residues long. Germline V gene lookup returns CDR1 SGHAT and CDR2 FQNNGV. With V trimmed by 1 base and J by 3 bases, 4 bases remained unmatched. DNA of the CDR3: TGTGCCAGCAGCTTAGGGGGACAGGGAATCTACGAGCAGTACTTC. Amino acids: CASSLGGQGIYEQYF.

This clone was picked up one time. The chain carries TRBV2 and TRBJ1-2; D unclear. V lost 5 bases and J lost 8, with 18 bases in between. The CDR3 consists of 14 residues. Germline lookup yields CDR1 SNHLY and CDR2 FYNNEI. CDR3 amino acids: CASSQEQQVKGYTF. CDR3 bases: TGTGCCAGCAGTCAAGAACAGCAGGTCAAGGGCTACACCTTC.

This clone was counted a single time. The chain joins TRBV20-1 to TRBJ1-4; D call uncertain. Deletions cut 3 bases from V and 0 bases from J, with 14 bases between. The CDR3 is made up of 16 amino acids. From germline, CDR1 is DFQATT and CDR2 SNEGSKA (reference sequence). The CDR3, as DNA: TGCAGTGCTAGTCCGACGTGGGCTGCAACTAATGAAAAACTGTTTTTT. It translates to CSASPTWAATNEKLFF.

Comment on this clone: A read error may produce the germline difference seen at one junction end. The DNA for the CDR3 is TGTGCCATCAGTGCACCGGGACAGGGGCGTAATAGTGGCTACATCTTC. Its translation is CAISAPGQGRNSGYIF. V gene TRBV10-3 combines with J gene TRBJ1-2; 10 bases map to TRBD1. The CDR3 contains 16 residues. In germline, CDR1 is ENHRY, CDR2 SYGVKD.

The chain has TRBV30 and TRBJ1-1; 10 nucleotides align to TRBD1. The CDR3 sequence is 13 residues long. The germline V gene has CDR1 GTSNPN and CDR2 SVGIG (reference sequence). The junction had 7 bases not matched to a gene; V was cut back by 8 bases and J by 4 bases. The CDR3 DNA is TGTGCCCGGGCCCGGGACAGGGGCACTGAAGCTTTCTTT. Translated, it gives CARARDRGTEAFF.

The chain carries TRBV5-4 and TRBJ1-1; 7 bases are a match to TRBD1. V dropped 4 bases and J dropped 2; count of bases not matched to a gene: 2. This CDR3 comprises 13 residues. From germline, CDR1 is SGHNT and CDR2 YYREEE (reference sequence). CDR3 amino acids: CASSQGDNTEAFF. The CDR3, as DNA: TGTGCCAGCAGCCAGGGGGACAACACTGAAGCTTTCTTT.

The chain has TRBV6-5 and TRBJ1-5; D unresolved. V lost 6 bases and J lost 0, with 12 bases in between. CDR3 length: 15 amino acids. Germline CDR1 and CDR2: MNHEY and SVGAGI. In DNA form, the CDR3 reads TGTGCCAGCAGAACCCAAACTATTAGCAATCAGCCCCAGCATTTT. Protein sequence: CASRTQTISNQPQHF.

The rearrangement joins TRBV28 to TRBJ1-1; the D is unclear. Germline CDR1 is MDHEN and CDR2 is SYDVKM. The germline V and J ends were trimmed by 5 bases and 5 bases, with 12 bases remaining between them. The CDR3 length is 13 residues. The CDR3 coding sequence is TGTGCCAGCAGTCCCCCGAGGCAAACTGAAGCTTTCTTT. Amino acids: CASSPPRQTEAFF.

The rearrangement links TRBV14 to TRBJ2-3; a possible D gene is TRBD2 (6 bases). The CDR3 contains 17 residues. Germline V lookup: CDR1 SGHDN, CDR2 FVKESK. Trimming took 4 bases from V and 0 from J, leaving 17 bases between them. The CDR3 here is CASSLSNPGLSTDTQYF. For the CDR3, the DNA is TGTGCCAGCAGCCTGTCGAACCCGGGACTCAGCACAGATACGCAGTATTTT.

The chain couples TRBV30 to TRBJ2-7; 9 nucleotides agree with TRBD2. J was trimmed by 3 bases and V by 5 bases; bases with no gene match: 2. CDR3 length: 12 amino acids. Germline V gene data show CDR1 as GTSNPN and CDR2 as SVGIG (reference sequence). The CDR3 protein is CAWALAGYEQYF. CDR3 coding DNA: TGTGCCTGGGCACTAGCGGGCTACGAGCAGTACTTC.

V gene TRBV24-1 combines with J gene TRBJ2-6, with TRBD2 matching over 8 bases. The CDR3 is made up of 16 amino acids. V was pared by 4 bases and J by 3 bases, with 4 bases of the junction left unmatched. CDR1 and CDR2 (germline): KGHDR, SFDVKD. The CDR3 nucleotides read TGTGCCACCAGTGAGACCACTAGCGGTGGGGCCAACGTCCTGACTTTC. This encodes CATSETTSGGANVLTF.

The V gene is TRBV11-2, the J gene TRBJ1-2; D is perhaps TRBD1 (6 bases). V shed 1 base and J shed 7 bases, with 13 bases lying between them. Looked up from germline, CDR1 is SGHAT and CDR2 is FQNNGV. This CDR3 contains 14 residues. In nucleotides, the CDR3 is TGTGCCAGCAGCTTAGTGGCAGGGGTTGTTGGCTACACCTTC. Its translation is CASSLVAGVVGYTF.

This clone has at least ten counts. The chain is built from TRBV6-5 and TRBJ2-3; perhaps TRBD2 as D (6 bases). The CDR3 extends over 15 amino acids. V was clipped by 5 bases and J by 4 bases, with 16 bases between them. Germline values: CDR1 MNHEY, CDR2 SVGAGI. CDR3 in DNA: TGTGCCAGCAGTCGCCGGGACTCCATCGCAGATACGCAGTATTTT. It translates to CASSRRDSIADTQYF.

The rearrangement links TRBV10-1 to TRBJ2-5, with TRBD1 as a possible D gene (7 bases). This CDR3 comprises 14 residues. Trimming removed 2 bases from V and 3 bases from J, with 10 bases in between. Germline lookup yields CDR1 WNHNN and CDR2 SYGVQD (reference sequence). CDR3 nucleotide sequence: TGCGCCAGCAGTGAGGGGGGGACAGAAGAGACCCAGTACTTC. It codes for CASSEGGTEETQYF.

The chain joins TRBV7-2 to TRBJ1-2; 7 bases agree with TRBD1. Germline CDR1 and CDR2: SGHTA and FQGNSA. The CDR3 loop spans 16 amino acids. Trimming at V came to 0 bases and at J to 3 bases, leaving 7 bases not matched to a gene. The CDR3 spells CASSLASGQSYYGYTF. CDR3 DNA: TGTGCCAGCAGCTTAGCGTCGGGACAGTCTTACTATGGCTACACCTTC.

V and J are TRBV28 and TRBJ1-4; 8 positions match TRBD1. Germline V gene data show CDR1 as MDHEN and CDR2 as SYDVKM. This CDR3 is built from 15 residues. Trimming cost V 1 base and J 8 bases; bases outside gene matches: 6. The CDR3 bases are TGTGCCAGCAGTTTATCAGGACAGGGTTCCGAAAAACTGTTTTTT. Translated: CASSLSGQGSEKLFF.

In its sample, this clone was seen once. V usage is TRBV7-2 and J usage is TRBJ2-1; 7 positions match TRBD2. The CDR3 spans 14 residues. Germline V CDR1 and CDR2: SGHTA, FQGNSA. The V and J ends lost 3 bases and 4 bases, in that order; junction bases with no gene match: 3. The CDR3 region is CASSLGTNYNEQFF. DNA for the CDR3: TGTGCCAGCAGCTTGGGGACTAATTACAATGAGCAGTTCTTC.

With regard to this clone: The final CDR3 position lacks the conserved phenylalanine or tryptophan, pointing to a likely read error. It is unclear where the CDR3 begins or ends on the DNA, so no DNA is shown, and the CDR3 is as TCRdb lists it. This chain uses TRBV30 with TRBJ1-2; the table assigns TRBD1, which was not confirmed against the DNA. The CDR3 contains 11 residues when both ends are counted. Germline loops: CDR1 GTSNPN, CDR2 SVGIG (reference sequence). CDR3 protein: CAWSRRQEATL.